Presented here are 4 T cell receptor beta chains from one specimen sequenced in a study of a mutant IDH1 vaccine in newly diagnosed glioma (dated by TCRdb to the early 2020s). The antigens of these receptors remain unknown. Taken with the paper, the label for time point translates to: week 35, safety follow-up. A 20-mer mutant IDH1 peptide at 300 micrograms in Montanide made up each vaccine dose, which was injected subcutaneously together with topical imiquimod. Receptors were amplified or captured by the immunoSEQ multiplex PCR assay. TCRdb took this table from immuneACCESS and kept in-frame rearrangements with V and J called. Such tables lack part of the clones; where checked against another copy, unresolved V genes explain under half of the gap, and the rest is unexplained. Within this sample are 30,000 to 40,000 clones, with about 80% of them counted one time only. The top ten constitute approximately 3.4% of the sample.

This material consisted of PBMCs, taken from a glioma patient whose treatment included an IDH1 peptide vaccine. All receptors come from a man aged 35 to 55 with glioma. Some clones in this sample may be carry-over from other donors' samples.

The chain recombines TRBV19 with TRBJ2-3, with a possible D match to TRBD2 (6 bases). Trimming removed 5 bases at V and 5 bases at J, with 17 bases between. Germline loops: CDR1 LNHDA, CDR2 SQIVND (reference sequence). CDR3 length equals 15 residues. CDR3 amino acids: CASSARDSAGDTQYF. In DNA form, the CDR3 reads TGTGCCAGTAGTGCCCGGGACTCGGCGGGAGATACGCAGTATTTT.

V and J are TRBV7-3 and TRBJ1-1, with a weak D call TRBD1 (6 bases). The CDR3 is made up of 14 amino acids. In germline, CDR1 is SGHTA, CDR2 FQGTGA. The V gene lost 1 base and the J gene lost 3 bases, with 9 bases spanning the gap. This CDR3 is CASSLRGGDTEAFF. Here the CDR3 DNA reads TGTGCCAGCAGCTTAAGAGGGGGGGACACTGAAGCTTTCTTT.

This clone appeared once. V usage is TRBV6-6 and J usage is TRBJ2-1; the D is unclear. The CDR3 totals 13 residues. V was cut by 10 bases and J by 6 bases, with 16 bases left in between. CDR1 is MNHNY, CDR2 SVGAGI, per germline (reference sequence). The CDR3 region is CATNRQELNEQFF. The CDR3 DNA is TGTGCCACCAATAGGCAGGAACTCAATGAGCAGTTCTTC.

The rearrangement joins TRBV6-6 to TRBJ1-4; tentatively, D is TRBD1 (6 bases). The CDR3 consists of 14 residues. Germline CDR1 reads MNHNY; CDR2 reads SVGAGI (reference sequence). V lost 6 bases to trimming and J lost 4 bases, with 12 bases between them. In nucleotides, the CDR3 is TGTGCCAGCAGGCTGACAGGACGTAATGAAAAACTGTTTTTT. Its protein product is CASRLTGRNEKLFF.